This TCR beta chain came from a study of OX40 agonist ivuxolimab in advanced cancers. General notes on the study: Ivuxolimab was a fully human IgG2 agonistic monoclonal antibody targeting the costimulatory receptor OX40 (CD134). Peripheral TCRbeta sequencing was intended to test whether TCR sequence diversity was altered and clonal T-cell expansion was caused by ivuxolimab. The paper covers the monotherapy dose-escalation part of the phase I ivuxolimab trial, which included N of about 56 patients. Partial responses occurred in three dose-escalation patients: two with cutaneous melanoma and one with hepatocellular carcinoma. Patients were allowed to have had prior anti-PD-1, anti-PD-L1 or anti-CTLA-4 therapy, and approximately 37% of the dose-escalation patients had been treated with checkpoint inhibitors. In the dose-escalation cohort, 82.7% of patients were male, and the mean age was approximately 60 years, with a range of about 23 to 85. Intravenous ivuxolimab was administered to patients every 2 weeks at six dose levels: 0.01, 0.1, 0.3, 1.5, 3 and 10 mg/kg. Of the 50 to 55 dose-escalation patients, hepatocellular carcinoma was present in 19, melanoma in around 15, renal cell carcinoma in 9 and head and neck cancer in 9.

Turning to this clone: No antigen is known for it. Base quality data are lacking; no much larger clone is found one base away.

Genomic DNA was isolated from the sorted cells so that the TCRbeta CDR3 region could be sequenced. The immunoSEQ Assay was used for sequencing of TCRbeta CDR3 regions. TCRdb's version of the immuneACCESS table is confined to in-frame rearrangements and falls short of the full clone set. An unresolved V gene accounts for under half of the shortfall where checked; the remainder is of unknown origin. This sample lists some 79,000 clones; about 93% were detected once. The ten top clones hold over 0.35% of the sample. The trial excluded patients who had a history of autoimmune disease or who were on systemic immunosuppression. Peripheral blood for TCR sequencing was collected from all dose cohorts at baseline, on cycle 4 day 1, and on cycle 7 day 1. Samples were obtained from an open-label, multicenter, first-in-human phase I dose-escalation trial of ivuxolimab. Adults with locally advanced or metastatic melanoma, renal cell carcinoma, hepatocellular carcinoma or head and neck squamous cell carcinoma were enrolled in the trial. Before TCR sequencing, CD4+ T cells and CD8+ T cells were sorted from peripheral blood as separate populations.

Here is what the overall study found, with its caveats: After ivuxolimab, expanded clones were on average more numerous among CD8+ T cells than among CD4+ T cells. Partial responders in the 0.1-3.0 mg/kg groups had among the lowest normalized peripheral clonal expansion, especially among CD8+ T cells. Clonal expansion of both CD4+ and CD8+ blood T cells was observed from baseline to week 6 at doses 0.1 to 3.0 mg/kg. Low levels of normalized T-cell clonal expansion were also seen in some nonresponding patients. The antigen specificity of the peripheral T cells that underwent clonal expansion was not determined.

The sequencing here drew on CD4+ or CD8+ T cells sorted from blood, taken in a trial of the OX40 agonist ivuxolimab. The receptor comes from an adult with an advanced solid tumor such as melanoma, head and neck, liver or kidney cancer.

DNA sequence: TGTGCCAGCAGCTTAATGGCGGTTAGCACAGATACGCAGTATTTT. Its protein product is CASSLMAVSTDTQYF. Recombination connected TRBV7-6 to TRBJ2-3, with the D gene too uncertain to name. A distance of 9 bases separates the germline ends of V and J, which lose 2 bases and 0 bases respectively. The CDR3 runs 15 amino acids, cysteine and phenylalanine included. Only CDR3 DNA is held: 45 bases, read in frame from base 1. From a lookup of the germline V gene, CDR1 and CDR2 are SGHVS and FNYEAQ. The CDR3, completed at both ends by the reference TRBV7-6 and TRBJ2-3 genes, gives the full variable domain GAGVSQSPRYKVTKRGQDVALRCDPISGHVSLYWYRQALGQGPEFLTYFNYEAQQDKSGLPNDRFSAERPEGSISTLTIQRTEQRDSAMYRCASSLMAVSTDTQYFGPGTRLTVL.